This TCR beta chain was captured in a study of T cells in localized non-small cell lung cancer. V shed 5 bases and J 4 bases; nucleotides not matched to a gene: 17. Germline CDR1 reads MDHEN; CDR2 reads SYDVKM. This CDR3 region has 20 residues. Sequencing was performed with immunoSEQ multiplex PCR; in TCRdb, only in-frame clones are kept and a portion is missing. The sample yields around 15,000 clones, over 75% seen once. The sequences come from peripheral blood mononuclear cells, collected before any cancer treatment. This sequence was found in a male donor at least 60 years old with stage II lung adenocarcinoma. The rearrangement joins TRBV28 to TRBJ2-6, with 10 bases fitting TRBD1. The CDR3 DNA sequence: TGTGCCAGCAGTCCTACCCCCGGGACAGGGGCGATGGCCGGGGCCAACGTCCTGACTTTC. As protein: CASSPTPGTGAMAGANVLTF.